This T cell receptor beta chain was recovered during a study of cytomegalovirus exposure and HLA in healthy donors. Study as a whole: There were 117 million unique TCR beta sequences, drawn from approximately 180 million T cells, in an earlier analysis. Some 85 million unique TCRs, all from HLA-typed donors, were included in an early release of the data.

The CDR3 is 18 amino acids. V shed 4 bases and J 4 bases; nucleotides not matched to a gene: 8. Germline assignment: CDR1 SGHVS and CDR2 FNYEAQ. The study ran its PCR with 60 Vbeta and 13 Jbeta primers. Only in-frame clones appear in the TCRdb table, and some are missing; sequencing was by immunoSEQ multiplex PCR. The repertoire holds around 68,000 clones, roughly four fifths seen once, with about 7.1% in the top ten. Sequencing was carried out using PBMCs. The source is a woman aged 25 to 39 in good health and CMV-seropositive. The V call is TRBV7-6, the J call TRBJ2-6; 12 bases match TRBD2. For the CDR3, the DNA is TGTGCCAGCAGCTCTAGACTAGCGGGAGTATCAGGGGCCAACGTCCTGACTTTC. This gives the protein CASSSRLAGVSGANVLTF.